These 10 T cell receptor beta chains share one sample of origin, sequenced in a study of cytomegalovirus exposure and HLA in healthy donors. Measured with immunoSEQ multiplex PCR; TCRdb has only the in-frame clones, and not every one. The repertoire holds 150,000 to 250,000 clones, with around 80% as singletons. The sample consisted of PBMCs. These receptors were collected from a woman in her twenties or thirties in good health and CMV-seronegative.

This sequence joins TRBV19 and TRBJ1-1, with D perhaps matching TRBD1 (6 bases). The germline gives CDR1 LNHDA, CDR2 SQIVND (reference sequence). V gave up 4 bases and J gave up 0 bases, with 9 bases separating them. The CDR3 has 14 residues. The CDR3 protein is CASSKGHLNTEAFF. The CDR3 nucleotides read TGTGCCAGTAGTAAGGGACACCTGAACACTGAAGCTTTCTTT.

CDR3 region: CASNLMGQGSYEQYF. For the CDR3, the DNA is TGTGCCAGCAACCTTATGGGACAGGGTTCCTACGAGCAGTACTTC. The chain has TRBV28 and TRBJ2-7, with 9 bases fitting TRBD1. Germline V gene data show CDR1 as MDHEN and CDR2 as SYDVKM. J gave up 1 base and V 7 bases, and 8 bases lay outside the gene matches. The CDR3 contains 15 residues.

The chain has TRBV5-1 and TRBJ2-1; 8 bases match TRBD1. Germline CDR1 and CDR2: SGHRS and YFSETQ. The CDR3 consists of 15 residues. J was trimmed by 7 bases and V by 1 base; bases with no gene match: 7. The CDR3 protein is CASSLWQGAGNEQFF. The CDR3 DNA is TGCGCCAGCAGCTTGTGGCAGGGGGCGGGAAATGAGCAGTTCTTC.

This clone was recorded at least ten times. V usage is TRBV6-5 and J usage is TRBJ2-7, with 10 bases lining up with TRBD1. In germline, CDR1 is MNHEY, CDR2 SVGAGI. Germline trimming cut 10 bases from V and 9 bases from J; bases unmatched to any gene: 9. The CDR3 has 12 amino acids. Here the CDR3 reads CATGPGQGRQYF. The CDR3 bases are TGTGCCACCGGCCCGGGACAGGGGCGGCAGTACTTC.

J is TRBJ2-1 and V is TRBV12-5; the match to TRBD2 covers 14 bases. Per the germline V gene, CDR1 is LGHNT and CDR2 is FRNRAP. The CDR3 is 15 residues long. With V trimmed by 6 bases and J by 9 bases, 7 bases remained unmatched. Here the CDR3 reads CASGWTSGGPGEQFF. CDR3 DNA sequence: TGTGCTAGTGGGTGGACTAGCGGGGGGCCGGGTGAGCAGTTCTTC.

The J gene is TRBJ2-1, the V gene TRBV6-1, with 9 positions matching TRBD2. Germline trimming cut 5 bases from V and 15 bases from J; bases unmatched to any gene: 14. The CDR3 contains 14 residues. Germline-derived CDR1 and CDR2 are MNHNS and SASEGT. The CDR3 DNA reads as TGTGCCAGCAGTCCTAGCGGGGAAGCTCTTACTCCGTTCTTC. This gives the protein CASSPSGEALTPFF.

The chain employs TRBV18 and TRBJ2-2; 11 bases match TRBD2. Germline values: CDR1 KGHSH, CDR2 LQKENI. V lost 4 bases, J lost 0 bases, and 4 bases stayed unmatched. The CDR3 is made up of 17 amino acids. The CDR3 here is CASSLMTSGTNTGELFF. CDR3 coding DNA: TGTGCCAGCTCACTTATGACTAGCGGGACGAACACCGGGGAGCTGTTTTTT.

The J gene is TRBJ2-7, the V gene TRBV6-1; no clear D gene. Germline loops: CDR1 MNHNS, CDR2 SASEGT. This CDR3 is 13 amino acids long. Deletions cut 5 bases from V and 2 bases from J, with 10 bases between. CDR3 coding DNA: TGTGCCAGCAGTAACACCTTTCCCTACGAGCAGTACTTC. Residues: CASSNTFPYEQYF.

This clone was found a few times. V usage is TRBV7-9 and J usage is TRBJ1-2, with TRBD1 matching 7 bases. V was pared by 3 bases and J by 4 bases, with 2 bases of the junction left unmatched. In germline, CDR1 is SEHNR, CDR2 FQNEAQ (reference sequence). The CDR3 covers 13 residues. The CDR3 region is CASSFGQVYGYTF. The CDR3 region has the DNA TGTGCCAGCAGCTTCGGACAGGTCTATGGCTACACCTTC.

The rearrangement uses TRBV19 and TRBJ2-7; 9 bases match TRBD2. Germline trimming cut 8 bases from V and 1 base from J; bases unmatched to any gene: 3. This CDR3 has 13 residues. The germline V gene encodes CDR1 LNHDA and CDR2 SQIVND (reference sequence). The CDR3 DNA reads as TGTGCCAGTGCAGCGGGAGGTTCCTACGAGCAGTACTTC. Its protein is CASAAGGSYEQYF.